This T cell receptor (beta chain) was observed in a study of blood T cell repertoires in COVID-19. Germline CDR1 and CDR2: SQVTM and ANQGSEA. This CDR3 comprises 14 residues. Trimming left V 5 bases short and J 0 bases short, with 12 bases between. Only in-frame clones appear in the TCRdb table, and some are missing; sequencing was by immunoSEQ multiplex PCR. The top ten clones hold 5.5% to 8% of a sample with tens of thousands of clones, 86% of them seen once. The sequencing input was peripheral blood. The chain uses TRBV29-1 and TRBJ2-3, with D possibly being TRBD2 (6 bases). The origin of this receptor is a man in his fifties or sixties with active COVID-19. The CDR3 spells CSVMKGGSTDTQYF. The CDR3 DNA reads as TGCAGCGTTATGAAGGGAGGTAGCACAGATACGCAGTATTTT.